This T cell receptor beta chain was found in a study of Graves' ophthalmopathy and Graves' hyperthyroidism. RNA transcripts were the source from which TCR beta CDR3 regions were amplified. An initial RT-PCR round employing HTBI primers preceded a second-round multiplex PCR. TCRdb re-called the multiplex PCR reads through MiXCR, storing one row per CDR3 protein. This table holds over 650,000 distinct CDR3 sequences, about 38% found once. CDR1 SGDLS and CDR2 YYNGEE come from the germline V gene. This CDR3 region has 15 residues. V was clipped by 3 bases and J by 2 bases; unmatched bases: 1. This clonotype was observed many times.

This chain connects TRBV9 to TRBJ1-3; the match to TRBD1 covers 11 bases. The receptor comes from an adult man with Graves' ophthalmopathy. The specimen sequenced was peripheral blood. The CDR3 here is CASSEGQGAGNTIYF. The CDR3 nucleotides are TGTGCCAGCAGCGAGGGACAGGGGGCTGGAAACACCATATATTTT.